This is a list of T cell receptor beta chains from one sample in a study of T cells in Graves' hyperthyroidism and ophthalmopathy. Each CDR3 protein gets one entry after TCRdb re-called the multiplex PCR reads with MiXCR. The repertoire holds over 400,000 distinct CDR3 sequences, with roughly 14% as singletons. Sequencing used blood. Every receptor here comes from a man between 18 and 35 years old with Graves' ophthalmopathy. Both conserved end residues are part of each CDR3. The D gene is left open where the match is weak. For some rows the clone size is stated as once, few or many, or as a class when expanded; others skip it.

>few|TRBJ2-5|TRBV29-1|NA
TGCAGCGTTGACTGGGGACACCTCCAAGAGACCCAGTACTTC
CSVDWGHLQETQYF
>many|TRBJ1-1|TRBV9|TRBD1
TGTGCCAGCAGCGTAGGGGACAGGGCATCTGAAGCTTTCTTT
CASSVGDRASEAFF
>many|TRBJ2-3|TRBV5-1|TRBD2
TGCGCCAGCAGCTTGGAGGGACTAGCGGACACAGATACGCAGTATTTT
CASSLEGLADTDTQYF
>many|TRBJ1-3|TRBV30|TRBD1
TGTGCCTGGGGACCAGGGGGCGCGATAAACACCATATATTTT
CAWGPGGAINTIYF
>few|TRBJ2-3|TRBV29-1|NA
TGCAGCGTTGATACAGAGAGCACAGATACGCAGTATTTT
CSVDTESTDTQYF
>NA|TRBJ1-2|TRBV4-2|NA
TGTGCCAGCAGCCAAGGGGGCCAGGGTGTGGGCTATGGCTACACCTTC
CASSQGGQGVGYGYTF
>many|TRBJ1-1|TRBV30|NA
TGTGCCTGGTGTGAGGCGTATGGGGGCACTGAAGCTTTCTTT
CAWCEAYGGTEAFF
>few|TRBJ1-2|TRBV12-3/TRBV12-4|NA
TGTGCCAGCACCCTGGGCGGCAGTAACTATGGCTACACCTTC
CASTLGGSNYGYTF
>few|TRBJ2-5|TRBV3-1|TRBD2
TGTGCCAGCAGGGGGACTAGCGGGGGGTCCTACTTC
CASRGTSGGSYF
>many|TRBJ1-1|TRBV11-2|NA
TGTGCCAGCAGCGTGGCCGAAGCTTTCTTT
CASSVAEAFF
>NA|TRBJ2-5|TRBV27|NA
TGTGCCAGCAGTCCACCCCTCTCGGAGACCCAGTACTTC
CASSPPLSETQYF
>few|TRBJ1-2|TRBV10-1|TRBD1
TGCGCCAGCAGTGGACAGGGGAGTGACGGCTACACCTTC
CASSGQGSDGYTF
>many|TRBJ2-3|TRBV6-1|TRBD2
TGTGCCAGCAGTTCCACTAGCGGGAGTGCAGATACGCAGTATTTT
CASSSTSGSADTQYF
>many|TRBJ2-7|TRBV9|TRBD2
TGTGCCAGCAGCGGAGGACTAGCGGAACCCTACGAGCAGTACTTC
CASSGGLAEPYEQYF
>NA|TRBJ2-1|TRBV25-1|TRBD2
TGTGCCAGCGCACTAGCGGGAGGGCCCAATGAGCAGTTCTTC
CASALAGGPNEQFF
>NA|TRBJ2-2|TRBV20-1|NA
TGCAGTGCTAGAAGGGGCTTTGGTCAGGGGAGAAACACCGGGGAGCTGTTTTTT
CSARRGFGQGRNTGELFF
>many|TRBJ1-1|TRBV6-1|TRBD1
TGTGCCAGCAGTGGACAGGGTTGGGACACTGAAGCTTTCTTT
CASSGQGWDTEAFF
>many|TRBJ1-1|TRBV5-6|TRBD1
TGTGCCAGCAGCTTGCTCTGGGGACAGGGGGGTGGGTACACTGAAGCTTTCTTT
CASSLLWGQGGGYTEAFF
>many|TRBJ1-1|TRBV7-2|NA
TGTGCCAGCACAGGGATGGCTGAAGCTTTCTTT
CASTGMAEAFF
>NA|TRBJ1-1|TRBV2|NA
TGTGCCAGCAGAACAGGGTTGGACACTGAAGCTTTCTTT
CASRTGLDTEAFF
>many|TRBJ2-3|TRBV20-1|NA
TGCAGTGCTAGACGGGGAGATACGCAGTATTTT
CSARRGDTQYF
>few|TRBJ1-1|TRBV10-3|TRBD1
TGTGCCATCAGTCCAGGGGGAATTTCTGAAGCTTTCTTT
CAISPGGISEAFF
>many|TRBJ2-2|TRBV5-8|NA
TGTGCCAGCAGCAGGCCGGGAGACCCCAACACCGGGGAGCTGTTTTTT
CASSRPGDPNTGELFF
>NA|TRBJ2-7|TRBV12-3/TRBV12-4|NA
TGTGCCAGCAGTTTAGAGGTAGGGTCCGAGCAGTACTTC
CASSLEVGSEQYF
>many|TRBJ2-7|TRBV29-1|NA
TGCAGCGCAACAGGAAGCTCCTACGAGCAGTACTTC
CSATGSSYEQYF
>many|TRBJ1-2|TRBV5-1|TRBD1
TGCGCCAGCACCGGCGGACAGGGGTTAAACTATGGCTACACCTTC
CASTGGQGLNYGYTF
>many|TRBJ2-5|TRBV3-1|TRBD2
TGTGCCAGCAGCCTCGGACTAGCGGGGGAGACCCAGTACTTC
CASSLGLAGETQYF
>NA|TRBJ2-7|TRBV20-1|NA
TGCAGTGCTAGAGAGGAACTAGTTCGCGAGCAGTACTTC
CSAREELVREQYF
>few|TRBJ1-6|TRBV7-6|NA
TGTGCCAGCAGCTTATTATCTTGGCAGTCAGACTCTAATTCACCCCTCCACTTT
CASSLLSWQSDSNSPLHF
>few|TRBJ2-5|TRBV15|NA
TGTGCCACCAGCAGAGTGGGACACGAGACCCAGTACTTC
CATSRVGHETQYF
>many|TRBJ2-3|TRBV5-1|TRBD2
TGCGCCAGCAGCTTTGGACTAGCGGGAGCAGATACGCAGTATTTT
CASSFGLAGADTQYF
>many|TRBJ2-7|TRBV20-1|NA
TGCAGTGCCCCGGAGGTAGCTCACGAGCAGTACTTC
CSAPEVAHEQYF
>many|TRBJ1-1|TRBV7-6|NA
TGTGCCAGCAGCCCGGGGAAGGGCGGGAACACTGAAGCTTTCTTT
CASSPGKGGNTEAFF
>NA|TRBJ2-7|TRBV27|NA
TGTGCCAGCGCGGGTTTGTGGACCTACGAGCAGTACTTC
CASAGLWTYEQYF
>many|TRBJ1-2|TRBV12-3/TRBV12-4|NA
TGTGCCAGCAGTTTCTCAGGGTTGATCTATGGCTACACCTTC
CASSFSGLIYGYTF
>many|TRBJ1-5|TRBV6-2/TRBV6-3|TRBD1
TGTGCCAGCAGTTACCGTGACAGGGGGCCTCAGCCCCAGCATTTT
CASSYRDRGPQPQHF